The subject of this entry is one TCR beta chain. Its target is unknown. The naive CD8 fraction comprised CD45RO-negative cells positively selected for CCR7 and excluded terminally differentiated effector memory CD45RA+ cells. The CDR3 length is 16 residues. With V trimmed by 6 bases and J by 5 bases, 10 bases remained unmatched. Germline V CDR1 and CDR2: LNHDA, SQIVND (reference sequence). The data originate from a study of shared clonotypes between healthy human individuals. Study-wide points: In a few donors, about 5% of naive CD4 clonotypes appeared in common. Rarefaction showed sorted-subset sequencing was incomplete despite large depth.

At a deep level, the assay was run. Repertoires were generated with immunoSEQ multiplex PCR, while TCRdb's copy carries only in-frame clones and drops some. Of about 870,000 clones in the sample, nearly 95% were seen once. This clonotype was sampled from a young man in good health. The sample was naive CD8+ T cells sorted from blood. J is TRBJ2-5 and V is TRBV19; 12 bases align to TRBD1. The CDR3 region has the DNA TGTGCCAGTAGACATAAGGGACAGGGGGCGCGGGAGACCCAGTACTTC. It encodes CASRHKGQGARETQYF.